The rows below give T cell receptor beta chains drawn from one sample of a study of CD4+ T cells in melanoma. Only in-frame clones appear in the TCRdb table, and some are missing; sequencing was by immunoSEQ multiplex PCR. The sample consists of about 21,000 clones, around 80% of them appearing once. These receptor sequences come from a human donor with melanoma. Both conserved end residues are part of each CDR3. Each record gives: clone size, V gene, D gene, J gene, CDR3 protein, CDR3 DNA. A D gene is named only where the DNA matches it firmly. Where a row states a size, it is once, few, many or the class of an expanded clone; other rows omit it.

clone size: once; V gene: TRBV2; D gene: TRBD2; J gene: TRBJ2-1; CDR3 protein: CASKAAGETYNEQFF; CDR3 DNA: TGTGCCAGCAAGGCGGCGGGGGAGACTTACAATGAGCAGTTCTTC
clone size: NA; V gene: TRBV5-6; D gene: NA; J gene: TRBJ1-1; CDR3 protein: CASSPAPGDTEAFF; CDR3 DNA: TGTGCCAGCAGCCCCGCCCCCGGGGACACTGAAGCTTTCTTT
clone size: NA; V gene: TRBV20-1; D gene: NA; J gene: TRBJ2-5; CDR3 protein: CSAPLAKTQYF; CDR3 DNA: TGCAGTGCTCCCCTGGCGAAGACCCAGTACTTC
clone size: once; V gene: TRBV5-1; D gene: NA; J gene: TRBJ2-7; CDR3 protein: CASSLSEPPYEQYF; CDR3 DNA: TGCGCCAGCAGCTTGTCAGAGCCCCCCTACGAGCAGTACTTC
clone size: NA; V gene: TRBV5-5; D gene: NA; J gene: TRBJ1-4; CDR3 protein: CASSLRATNEKLFF; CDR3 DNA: TGTGCCAGCAGCTTGCGTGCAACTAATGAAAAACTGTTTTTT
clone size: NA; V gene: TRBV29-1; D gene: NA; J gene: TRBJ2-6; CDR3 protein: CSVEEKTGLAGANVLTF; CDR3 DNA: TGCAGCGTTGAAGAGAAAACAGGGCTTGCCGGGGCCAACGTCCTGACTTTC
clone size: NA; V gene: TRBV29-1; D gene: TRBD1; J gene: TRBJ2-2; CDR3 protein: CSVRGAGTGIGELFF; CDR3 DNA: TGCAGCGTTCGGGGGGCCGGGACAGGGATCGGGGAGCTGTTTTTT
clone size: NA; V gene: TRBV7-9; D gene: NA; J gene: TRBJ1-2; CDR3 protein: CASSLSGPVGADF; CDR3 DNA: TGTGCCAGCAGCTTATCGGGGCCCGTTGGAGCGGACTTC
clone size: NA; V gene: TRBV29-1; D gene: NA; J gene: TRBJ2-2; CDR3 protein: CSVEMITLANTGELFF; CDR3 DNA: TGCAGCGTTGAAATGATCACACTCGCGAACACCGGGGAGCTGTTTTTT
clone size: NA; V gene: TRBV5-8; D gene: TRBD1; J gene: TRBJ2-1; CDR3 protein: CASSRLTGTGGENEQFF; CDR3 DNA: TGTGCCAGCAGCAGACTAACCGGGACAGGGGGGGAGAATGAGCAGTTCTTC
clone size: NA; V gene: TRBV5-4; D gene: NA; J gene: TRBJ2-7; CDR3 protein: CASSRYAGTEAEQYF; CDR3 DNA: TGTGCCAGCTCTAGGTACGCCGGGACCGAAGCGGAGCAGTACTTC
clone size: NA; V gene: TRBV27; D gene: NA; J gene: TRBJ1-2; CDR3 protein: CASSPRVDSAYGYTF; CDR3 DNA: TGTGCCAGCAGTCCCCGCGTTGACTCCGCCTATGGCTACACCTTC
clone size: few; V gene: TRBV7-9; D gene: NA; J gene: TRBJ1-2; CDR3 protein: CASSLSGAPNYGYTF; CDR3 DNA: TGTGCCAGCAGCTTAAGTGGGGCCCCTAACTATGGCTACACCTTC
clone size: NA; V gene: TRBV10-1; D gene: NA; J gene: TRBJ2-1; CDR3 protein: CASSQRFDEQFF; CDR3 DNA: TGCGCCAGCAGTCAGCGCTTCGATGAGCAGTTCTTC
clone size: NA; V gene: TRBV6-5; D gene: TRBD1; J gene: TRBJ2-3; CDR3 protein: CASSLRQGRTDTQYF; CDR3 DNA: TGTGCCAGCAGTTTGCGACAGGGCCGCACAGATACGCAGTATTTT
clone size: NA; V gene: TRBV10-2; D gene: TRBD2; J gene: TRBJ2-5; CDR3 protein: CASSEPVTSGLRETQYF; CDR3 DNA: TGCGCCAGCAGTGAGCCGGTTACTAGCGGATTGAGAGAGACCCAGTACTTC
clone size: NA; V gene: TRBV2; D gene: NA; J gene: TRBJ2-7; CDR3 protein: CASTRRDSNYEQYF; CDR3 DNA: TGTGCCAGCACCCGCCGGGACTCTAACTACGAGCAGTACTTC
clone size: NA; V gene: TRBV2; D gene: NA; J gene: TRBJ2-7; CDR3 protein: CASSVGEFPYEQYF; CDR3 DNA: TGTGCCAGCAGTGTAGGAGAGTTTCCCTACGAGCAGTACTTC
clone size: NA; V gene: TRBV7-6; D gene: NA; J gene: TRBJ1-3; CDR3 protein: CASSPEEGRDGNTIYF; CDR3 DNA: TGTGCCAGCAGCCCAGAAGAGGGGCGGGATGGAAACACCATATATTTT
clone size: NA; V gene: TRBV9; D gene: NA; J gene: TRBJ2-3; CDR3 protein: CASSVESSPDTQYF; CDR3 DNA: TGTGCCAGCAGCGTTGAATCTAGCCCAGATACGCAGTATTTT
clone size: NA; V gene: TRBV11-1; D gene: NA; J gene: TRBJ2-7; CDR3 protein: CASSMSGPYEQYF; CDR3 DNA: TGTGCCAGCAGCATGTCAGGGCCCTACGAGCAGTACTTC
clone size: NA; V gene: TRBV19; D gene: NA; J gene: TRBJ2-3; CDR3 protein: CASRSWDLLTDTQYF; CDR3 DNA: TGTGCCAGTCGCTCTTGGGACCTACTCACAGATACGCAGTATTTT
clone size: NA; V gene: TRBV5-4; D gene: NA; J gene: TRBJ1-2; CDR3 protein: CASSLEQGRGDGYTF; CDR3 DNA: TGTGCCAGCAGCTTGGAACAGGGAAGAGGGGATGGCTACACCTTC
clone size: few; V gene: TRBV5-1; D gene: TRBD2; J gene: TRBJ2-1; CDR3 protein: CASSLMWASGGNEQFF; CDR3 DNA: TGCGCCAGCAGCTTGATGTGGGCTAGCGGGGGCAATGAGCAGTTCTTC
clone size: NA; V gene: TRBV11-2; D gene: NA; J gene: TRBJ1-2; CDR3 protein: CASSLVSSGYGYTF; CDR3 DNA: TGTGCCAGCAGCTTAGTTTCTTCGGGGTATGGCTACACCTTC
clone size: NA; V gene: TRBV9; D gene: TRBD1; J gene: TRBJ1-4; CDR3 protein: CASSVGQGMPTNEKLFF; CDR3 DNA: TGTGCCAGCAGCGTTGGACAGGGAATGCCAACTAATGAAAAACTGTTTTTT
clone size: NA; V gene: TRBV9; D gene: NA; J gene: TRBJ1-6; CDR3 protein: CASSVVPVNSPLHF; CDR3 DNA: TGTGCCAGCAGCGTAGTGCCGGTGAATTCACCCCTCCACTTT
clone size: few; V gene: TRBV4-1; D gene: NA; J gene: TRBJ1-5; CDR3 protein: CASSQDSPGPFNQPQHF; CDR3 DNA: TGCGCCAGCAGCCAAGATTCGCCGGGACCCTTCAATCAGCCCCAGCATTTT
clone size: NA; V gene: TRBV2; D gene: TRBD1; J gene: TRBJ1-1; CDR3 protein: CASRAGTGNTEAFF; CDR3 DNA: TGTGCCAGCAGGGCCGGGACAGGGAACACTGAAGCTTTCTTT
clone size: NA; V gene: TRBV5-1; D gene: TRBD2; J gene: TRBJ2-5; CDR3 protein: CASSKLAGGETQYF; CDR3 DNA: TGCGCCAGCAGCAAGCTAGCGGGGGGAGAGACCCAGTACTTC
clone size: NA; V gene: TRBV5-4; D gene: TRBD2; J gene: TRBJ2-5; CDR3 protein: CASSPGGAHQETQYF; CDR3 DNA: TGTGCCAGCAGCCCGGGGGGGGCCCACCAAGAGACCCAGTACTTC
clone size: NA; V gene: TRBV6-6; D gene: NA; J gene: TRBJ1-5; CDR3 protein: CASSYLQGNQPQHF; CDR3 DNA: TGTGCCAGCAGTTACCTACAGGGCAATCAGCCCCAGCATTTT
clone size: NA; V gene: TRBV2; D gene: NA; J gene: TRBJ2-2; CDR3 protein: CASKMGRTGELFF; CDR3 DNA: TGTGCCAGCAAAATGGGGCGCACCGGGGAGCTGTTTTTT
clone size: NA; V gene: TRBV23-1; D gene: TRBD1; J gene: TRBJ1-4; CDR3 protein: CASSLLKDRVREKLFF; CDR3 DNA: TGCGCCAGCAGTCTGCTTAAGGACAGGGTAAGGGAAAAACTGTTTTTT
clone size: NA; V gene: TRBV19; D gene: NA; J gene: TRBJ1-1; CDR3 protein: CASSTGDTSTEAFF; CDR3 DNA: TGTGCCAGTAGTACCGGGGACACGAGCACTGAAGCTTTCTTT
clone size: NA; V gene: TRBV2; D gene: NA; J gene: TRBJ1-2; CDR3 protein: CASSVLLRGNYGYTF; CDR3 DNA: TGTGCCAGCAGCGTACTCCTCAGGGGTAACTATGGCTACACCTTC